This T cell receptor beta chain was profiled in a study of radiation and T cells in renal cell carcinoma. The time point was: blood 2 weeks post-SBRT. Treatment of the sample: 15 Gy SBRT to primary tumor, nephrectomy 4 weeks later. Clear cell pathology was present in this patient's renal cell carcinoma. Trimming cost V 6 bases and J 8 bases; bases outside gene matches: 22. The CDR3 covers 19 residues. Germline V gives CDR1 MNHEY, CDR2 SMNVEV (reference sequence). Study-level findings and limits: Top tumor clonotypes rose in blood 2 weeks post-radiation, then contracted.

To note about this clone: Its matching antigen is unknown.

TCRdb keeps only in-frame clones here, not all; method: immunoSEQ multiplex PCR. The table has tens of thousands of clones, just over 75% seen once. The chain employs TRBV27 and TRBJ2-1; 10 nucleotides align to TRBD2. The sequence derives from a man aged 55-75 years with renal cell carcinoma. The sample was blood, taken from a patient whose treatment included radiotherapy and nephrectomy. The CDR3 protein is CASRRIGPLEREGRDEQFF. The CDR3 nucleotides read TGTGCCAGCAGGCGCATAGGACCCCTTGAGCGGGAGGGCCGAGATGAGCAGTTCTTC.